Listed below are T cell receptor beta chains from one sample, sequenced in a study of blood T cell repertoires in COVID-19. Some clones are missing from TCRdb's copy, which holds only in-frame ones; the method was immunoSEQ multiplex PCR. Among roughly 100,000 clones listed, 89% were seen once. The sequencing sample was made of peripheral blood. Source of these receptors: a woman aged 55-69 years with acute or convalescent COVID-19. Both conserved end residues are part of each CDR3. Each record gives: J gene, D gene, CDR3 length, clone size, V gene, CDR3 DNA, CDR3 protein. The D gene is left open where the match is weak. Rows give clone size only sometimes, using once, few, many, or a class for an expanded clone.

TRBJ1-2 TRBD1 14 . TRBV7-9 TGTGCCAGCAGCGAAAGGACAGGGAACTATGGCTACACCTTC CASSERTGNYGYTF
TRBJ1-6 . 14 . TRBV5-1 TGCGCCAGCAGACAGGGTTTCTCTAATTCACCCCTCCACTTT CASRQGFSNSPLHF
TRBJ2-2 . 13 . TRBV7-9 TGTGCCAGCAGCTTTCAGGGCACCGGGGAGCTGTTTTTT CASSFQGTGELFF
TRBJ1-1 . 15 . TRBV5-6 TGTGCCAGCAGCTTGGTTATAGGGGAACAGACTGAAGCTTTCTTT CASSLVIGEQTEAFF
TRBJ1-5 TRBD1 14 . TRBV3-1/TRBV3-2 TGTGCCAGCAGCTACAGGGGGAGCAATCAGCCCCAGCATTTT CASSYRGSNQPQHF
TRBJ1-1 . 12 . TRBV29-1 TGCAGCGTGGTTTCGGACAGCACTGAAGCTTTCTTT CSVVSDSTEAFF
TRBJ2-3 TRBD2 15 once TRBV9 TGTGCCAGCAGCTTAACTAGCGGGAGTTGGGATACGCAGTATTTT CASSLTSGSWDTQYF
TRBJ2-2 . 13 . TRBV19 TGTGCCAGTAGTATTTCGGGGATCGGGGAGCTGTTTTTT CASSISGIGELFF
TRBJ2-4 TRBD2 17 . TRBV3-1/TRBV3-2 TGTGCCAGCAGCCAAGACCCGGGTGCAGCGGGAGGGAACATTCAGTACTTC CASSQDPGAAGGNIQYF
TRBJ1-5 TRBD1 18 once TRBV7-8 TGTGCCAGCACCAACCGGGACAGGGGGCCGTTTAGCAATCAGCCCCAGCATTTT CASTNRDRGPFSNQPQHF
TRBJ2-7 TRBD1 14 . TRBV29-1 TGCAGCGTTGATAAGGGGGCATCTCGGAGCGAGCAGTACTTC CSVDKGASRSEQYF
TRBJ1-3 . 14 . TRBV5-4 TGTGCCAGCAGTTCGGGGGTCTCTGGAAACACCATATATTTT CASSSGVSGNTIYF
TRBJ2-5 . 14 . TRBV5-4 TGTGCCAGCAGCCCAGGGGCCGAGGCGAAGACCCAGTACTTC CASSPGAEAKTQYF
TRBJ1-5 TRBD1 15 . TRBV24-1 TGTGCCACCAGTGAATCCGGACAGGGTAATCGGCCCCAGCATTTT CATSESGQGNRPQHF
TRBJ2-7 . 12 . TRBV6-5 TGTGCCAGCATAGGACAAATCTACGAGCAGTACTTC CASIGQIYEQYF
TRBJ2-3 . 15 . TRBV10-1 TGCGCCAGCAGCTCCTTCGGTGCGGGGACAGATACGCAGTATTTT CASSSFGAGTDTQYF
TRBJ1-6 . 15 . TRBV6-5 TGTGCCAGCAGGCCGAGCTTTTCCACTAATTCACCCCTCCACTTT CASRPSFSTNSPLHF
TRBJ1-1 TRBD1 14 . TRBV27 TGTGCCAGCAGTAGCCTCAGGGGGCTCACTGAAGCTTTCTTT CASSSLRGLTEAFF
TRBJ2-3 TRBD2 16 . TRBV5-1 TGCGCCAGCAGCTTGGTGTCTAGCGGGCCGACAGATACGCAGTATTTT CASSLVSSGPTDTQYF
TRBJ1-2 . 13 . TRBV6-5 TGTGCCAGCAGTTACGCAAGGACTAATGGCTACACCTTC CASSYARTNGYTF
TRBJ2-3 . 15 . TRBV3-1/TRBV3-2 TGTGCCAGCAGCCGTATTAGCGACCCCACAGATACGCAGTATTTT CASSRISDPTDTQYF
TRBJ1-3 TRBD1 14 . TRBV19 TGTGCCAGTAGTTCACCAGGGGGGGGAAACACCATATATTTT CASSSPGGGNTIYF
TRBJ2-1 TRBD2 15 . TRBV7-2 TGTGCCAGCAGCCCGACTAGCGGACCACCAAATGAGCAGTTCTTC CASSPTSGPPNEQFF
TRBJ2-3 TRBD2 14 . TRBV10-3 TGTGCCATCACAGCGGGAGGAAGGGCAGATACGCAGTATTTT CAITAGGRADTQYF
TRBJ1-6 . 16 . TRBV30 TGTGCCTGGAGCTTTGATACGTCCCTGAGCGGGTCACCCCTCCACTTT CAWSFDTSLSGSPLHF
TRBJ2-1 . 15 . TRBV5-8 TGTGCCAGCAGCTTGGTAGGGAGCCGAAGTGGTGAGCAGTTCTTC CASSLVGSRSGEQFF
TRBJ2-1 . 15 once TRBV5-1 TGCGCCAGCAGCCCCGGGTCTTCGAGAGGCAATGAGCAGTTCTTC CASSPGSSRGNEQFF
TRBJ1-5 . 13 . TRBV19 TGTGCCAGTAGTGTCAGGGCCCGACAGCCCCAGCATTTT CASSVRARQPQHF
TRBJ2-3 TRBD1 15 . TRBV9 TGTGCCAGCAGCGTCGGGACAGCACACTCAGATACGCAGTATTTT CASSVGTAHSDTQYF
TRBJ1-3 . 17 . TRBV15 TGTGCCACCAGCAGCCTCGAGACCCCCGAGCGTAGAAACACCATATATTTT CATSSLETPERRNTIYF
TRBJ2-2 TRBD2 17 . TRBV5-1 TGCGCCAGCAGCTGGGGACTAGCGGGAAGTGGGACCGGGGAGCTGTTTTTT CASSWGLAGSGTGELFF
TRBJ1-1 . 13 . TRBV24-1 TGTGCCACCAGTGATTTAGCGGACACTGAAGCTTTCTTT CATSDLADTEAFF
TRBJ1-5 TRBD1 17 few TRBV18 TGTGCCAGCTCACGAGGGGGCTCCGGACTTAGCAATCAGCCCCAGCATTTT CASSRGGSGLSNQPQHF
TRBJ2-3 . 15 . TRBV10-1 TGCGCCAGCAGTGCCACTAACCCGGTCACAGATACGCAGTATTTT CASSATNPVTDTQYF
TRBJ2-1 TRBD2 16 . TRBV24-1 TGTGCCACCAGTGATTCAACTAGCGGGAGTATTAATGAGCAGTTCTTC CATSDSTSGSINEQFF
TRBJ2-3 . 16 . TRBV7-3 TGTGCCAGCAGCTTAGGAGGTTACCTGGGAACAGATACGCAGTATTTT CASSLGGYLGTDTQYF
TRBJ1-1 TRBD1 16 . TRBV19 TGTGCCAGTAGTTTGGGACAGGGAAACGGAAACACTGAAGCTTTCTTT CASSLGQGNGNTEAFF